These T cell receptor beta chains were read from a single sample in a study of blood T cell repertoires in COVID-19. Sequenced by immunoSEQ multiplex PCR; TCRdb stores in-frame clones only, minus some. The sample has hundreds of thousands of clones; approximately 88% are singletons. Sequencing used peripheral blood. These receptor sequences come from a man between 60 and 70 years old who had recovered from COVID-19. CDR3s include the opening cysteine and the closing phenylalanine or tryptophan. The D gene is left open where the match is weak. Expanded clones are given a class, and other clones once, few, many or no size at all.

j_gene: TRBJ2-5
v_gene: TRBV5-1
abundance: .
d_gene: .
CDR3aa: CASSFRTEETQYF
CDR3nt: TGCGCCAGCAGCTTTAGAACAGAAGAGACCCAGTACTTC

j_gene: TRBJ2-5
v_gene: TRBV24-1
abundance: .
d_gene: TRBD2
CDR3aa: CATSDRGGGAQETQYF
CDR3nt: TGTGCCACCAGTGATAGGGGCGGGGGGGCACAAGAGACCCAGTACTTC

j_gene: TRBJ2-2
v_gene: TRBV6-5
abundance: .
d_gene: TRBD2
CDR3aa: CASSQTSGGAELFF
CDR3nt: TGTGCCAGCAGTCAGACTAGCGGGGGGGCCGAGCTGTTTTTT

j_gene: TRBJ2-7
v_gene: TRBV28
abundance: few
d_gene: .
CDR3aa: CASSPTLGGGQSYEQYF
CDR3nt: TGTGCCAGCAGCCCTACCCTAGGGGGAGGGCAATCCTACGAGCAGTACTTC

j_gene: TRBJ1-6
v_gene: TRBV30
abundance: .
d_gene: TRBD1
CDR3aa: CAWSDEGAGSPLHF
CDR3nt: TGTGCCTGGAGTGATGAGGGGGCAGGTTCACCCCTCCACTTT

j_gene: TRBJ1-2
v_gene: TRBV4-1
abundance: few
d_gene: .
CDR3aa: CASSQKLGEGRAGYGYTF
CDR3nt: TGCGCCAGCAGCCAAAAATTAGGGGAGGGAAGAGCAGGCTATGGCTACACCTTC

j_gene: TRBJ2-5
v_gene: TRBV4-1
abundance: .
d_gene: TRBD2
CDR3aa: CASSQDSQGGTRPQYF
CDR3nt: TGCGCCAGCAGCCAAGATTCCCAGGGAGGGACTAGGCCCCAGTACTTC

j_gene: TRBJ2-7
v_gene: TRBV11-2
abundance: .
d_gene: TRBD1
CDR3aa: CASSSLRGKPYEQYF
CDR3nt: TGTGCCAGCAGCTCACTCAGGGGGAAACCCTACGAGCAGTACTTC

j_gene: TRBJ1-3
v_gene: TRBV9
abundance: .
d_gene: .
CDR3aa: CASSPSDPTGVSGNTIYF
CDR3nt: TGTGCCAGCAGCCCATCAGATCCTACAGGAGTCTCTGGAAACACCATATATTTT

j_gene: TRBJ2-7
v_gene: TRBV5-1
abundance: .
d_gene: .
CDR3aa: CASSRNPGTSYEQYF
CDR3nt: TGCGCCAGCAGTCGCAATCCGGGGACATCCTACGAGCAGTACTTC

j_gene: TRBJ2-5
v_gene: TRBV4-1
abundance: .
d_gene: .
CDR3aa: CASSQRGRVEETQYF
CDR3nt: TGCGCCAGCAGTCAACGGGGAAGGGTGGAAGAGACCCAGTACTTC

j_gene: TRBJ2-7
v_gene: TRBV7-9
abundance: .
d_gene: .
CDR3aa: CASSPVSREQYF
CDR3nt: TGTGCCAGCAGCCCCGTCTCCCGTGAGCAGTACTTC

j_gene: TRBJ2-2
v_gene: TRBV3-1/TRBV3-2
abundance: .
d_gene: TRBD2
CDR3aa: CASSLLAATGELFF
CDR3nt: TGTGCCAGCAGCCTTCTAGCGGCCACCGGGGAGCTGTTTTTT

j_gene: TRBJ2-3
v_gene: TRBV18
abundance: .
d_gene: TRBD2
CDR3aa: CASSDGLATDTQYF
CDR3nt: TGTGCCAGCTCAGACGGACTAGCAACAGATACGCAGTATTTT

j_gene: TRBJ2-7
v_gene: TRBV7-2
abundance: once
d_gene: TRBD1
CDR3aa: CASSLDRGSSYEQYF
CDR3nt: TGTGCCAGCAGCCTCGACAGGGGGAGCTCCTACGAGCAGTACTTC

j_gene: TRBJ2-5
v_gene: TRBV7-9
abundance: .
d_gene: .
CDR3aa: CASSTGTTQGETQYF
CDR3nt: TGTGCCAGCAGCACAGGGACTACCCAAGGGGAGACCCAGTACTTC

j_gene: TRBJ2-3
v_gene: TRBV2
abundance: .
d_gene: .
CDR3aa: CATIVTVGTDTQYF
CDR3nt: TGTGCCACCATTGTGACAGTCGGCACAGATACGCAGTATTTT

j_gene: TRBJ2-1
v_gene: TRBV6-6
abundance: .
d_gene: .
CDR3aa: CASRADSYNEQFF
CDR3nt: TGTGCCAGCCGAGCGGATTCCTACAATGAGCAGTTCTTC

j_gene: TRBJ2-7
v_gene: TRBV11-2
abundance: .
d_gene: TRBD1
CDR3aa: CASSPTGYEQYF
CDR3nt: TGTGCCAGCAGCCCGACAGGGTACGAGCAGTACTTC

j_gene: TRBJ1-2
v_gene: TRBV5-1
abundance: few
d_gene: TRBD1
CDR3aa: CASSLGDRAYGYTF
CDR3nt: TGCGCCAGCAGCTTAGGGGACAGGGCCTATGGCTACACCTTC

j_gene: TRBJ2-3
v_gene: TRBV5-1
abundance: .
d_gene: TRBD2
CDR3aa: CASSLPSGAGDTQYF
CDR3nt: TGCGCCAGCAGCTTGCCTAGCGGGGCAGGAGATACGCAGTATTTT

j_gene: TRBJ2-5
v_gene: TRBV9
abundance: .
d_gene: .
CDR3aa: CASSVGAQETQYF
CDR3nt: TGTGCCAGCAGCGTAGGGGCCCAAGAGACCCAGTACTTC

j_gene: TRBJ2-7
v_gene: TRBV10-3
abundance: .
d_gene: TRBD1
CDR3aa: CAISESRTGGDEQYF
CDR3nt: TGTGCCATCAGTGAGTCCAGGACAGGGGGCGACGAGCAGTACTTC

j_gene: TRBJ2-7
v_gene: TRBV6-2/TRBV6-3
abundance: .
d_gene: .
CDR3aa: CASSRGGGRSYEQYF
CDR3nt: TGTGCCAGCAGCCGAGGGGGCGGGAGGTCCTACGAGCAGTACTTC

j_gene: TRBJ2-7
v_gene: TRBV9
abundance: .
d_gene: TRBD1
CDR3aa: CASSVGGQGVYEQYF
CDR3nt: TGTGCCAGCAGCGTAGGTGGACAGGGTGTTTACGAGCAGTACTTC

j_gene: TRBJ2-1
v_gene: TRBV11-3
abundance: .
d_gene: .
CDR3aa: CASSLSGLSYNEQFF
CDR3nt: TGTGCCAGCAGCTTGAGCGGGCTCTCCTACAATGAGCAGTTCTTC

j_gene: TRBJ2-3
v_gene: TRBV7-2
abundance: .
d_gene: TRBD2
CDR3aa: CASEAGETQYF
CDR3nt: TGTGCCAGCGAAGCGGGGGAGACGCAGTATTTT